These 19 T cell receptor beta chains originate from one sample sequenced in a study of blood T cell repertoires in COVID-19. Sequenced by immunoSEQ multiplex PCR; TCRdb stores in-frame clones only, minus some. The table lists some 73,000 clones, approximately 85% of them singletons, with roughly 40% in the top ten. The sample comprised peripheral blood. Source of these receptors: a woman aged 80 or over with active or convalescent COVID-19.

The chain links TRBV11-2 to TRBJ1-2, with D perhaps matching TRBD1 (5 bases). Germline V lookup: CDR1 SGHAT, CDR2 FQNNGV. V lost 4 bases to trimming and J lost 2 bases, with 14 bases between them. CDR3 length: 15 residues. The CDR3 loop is CASSSRAGWNYGYTF. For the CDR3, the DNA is TGTGCCAGCAGCTCCAGGGCGGGGTGGAACTATGGCTACACCTTC.

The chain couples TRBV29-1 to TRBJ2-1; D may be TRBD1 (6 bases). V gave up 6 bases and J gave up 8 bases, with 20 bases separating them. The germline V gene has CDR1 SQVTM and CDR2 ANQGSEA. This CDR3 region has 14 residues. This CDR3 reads CSVPRDTYNDEQFF. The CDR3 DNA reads TGCAGCGTACCCCGGGACACGTATAACGATGAGCAGTTCTTC.

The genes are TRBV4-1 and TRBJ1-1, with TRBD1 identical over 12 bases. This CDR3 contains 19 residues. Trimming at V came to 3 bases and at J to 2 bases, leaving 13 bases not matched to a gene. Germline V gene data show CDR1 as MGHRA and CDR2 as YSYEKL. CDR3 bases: TGCGCCAGCAGCCATCCAAGCCGTGGGACAGGGGGCCTCAACACTGAAGCTTTCTTT. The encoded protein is CASSHPSRGTGGLNTEAFF.

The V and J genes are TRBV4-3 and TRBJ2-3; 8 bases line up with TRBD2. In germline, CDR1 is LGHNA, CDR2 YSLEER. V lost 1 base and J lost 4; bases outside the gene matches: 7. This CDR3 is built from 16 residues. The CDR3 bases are TGCGCCAGCAGCCAAGGATTAGCGGGGAGCGCAGATACGCAGTATTTT. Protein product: CASSQGLAGSADTQYF.

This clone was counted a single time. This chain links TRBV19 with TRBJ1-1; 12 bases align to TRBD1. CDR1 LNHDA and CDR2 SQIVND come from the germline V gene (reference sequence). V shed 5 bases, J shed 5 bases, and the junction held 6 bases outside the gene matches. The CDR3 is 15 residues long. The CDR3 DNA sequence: TGTGCCAGTAGTGTCCCGGGACAGGGGGCTACTGAAGCTTTCTTT. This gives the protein CASSVPGQGATEAFF. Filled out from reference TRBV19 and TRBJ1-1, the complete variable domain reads DGGITQSPKYLFRKEGQNVTLSCEQNLNHDAMYWYRQDPGQGLRLIYYSQIVNDFQKGDIAEGYSVSREKKESFPLTVTSAQKNPTAFYLCASSVPGQGATEAFFGQGTRLTVV.

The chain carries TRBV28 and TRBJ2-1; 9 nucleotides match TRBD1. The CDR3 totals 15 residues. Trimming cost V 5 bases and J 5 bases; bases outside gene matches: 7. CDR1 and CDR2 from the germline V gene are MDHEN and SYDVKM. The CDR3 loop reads CASSPGTGYHNEQFF. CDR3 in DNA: TGTGCCAGCAGTCCCGGGACAGGGTACCACAATGAGCAGTTCTTC.

The CDR3 region is CASSLDGGVEQYF. DNA of the CDR3: TGTGCCAGCAGCTTAGATGGGGGGGTCGAGCAGTACTTC. The J gene is TRBJ2-7, the V gene TRBV7-2, with 7 bases lining up with TRBD2. There are 13 residues in the CDR3. V lost 1 base to trimming and J lost 6 bases; unmatched junction nucleotides: 3. Germline lookup yields CDR1 SGHTA and CDR2 FQGNSA. Based on the CDR3 plus reference TRBV7-2 and TRBJ2-7, the full variable domain is GAGVSQSPSNKVTEKGKDVELRCDPISGHTALYWYRQSLGQGLEFLIYFQGNSAPDKSGLPSDRFSAERTGGSVSTLTIQRTQQEDSAVYLCASSLDGGVEQYFGPGTRLTVT.

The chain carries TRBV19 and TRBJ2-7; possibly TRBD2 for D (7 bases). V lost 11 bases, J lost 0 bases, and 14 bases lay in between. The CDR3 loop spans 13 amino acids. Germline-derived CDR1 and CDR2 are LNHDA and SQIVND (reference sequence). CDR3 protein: CASGGGSSYEQYF. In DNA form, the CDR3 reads TGTGCCTCGGGGGGCGGGAGCTCCTACGAGCAGTACTTC.

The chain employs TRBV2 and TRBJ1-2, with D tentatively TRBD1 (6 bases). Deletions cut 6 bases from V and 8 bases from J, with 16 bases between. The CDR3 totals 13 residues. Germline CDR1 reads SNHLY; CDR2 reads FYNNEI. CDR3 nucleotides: TGTGCCAGCAGGCCGGGACAATCCAAAGGCTACACCTTC. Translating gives CASRPGQSKGYTF. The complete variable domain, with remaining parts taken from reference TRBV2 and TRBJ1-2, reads EPEVTQTPSHQVTQMGQEVILRCVPISNHLYFYWYRQILGQKVEFLVSFYNNEISEKSEIFDDQFSVERPDGSNFTLKIRSTKLEDSAMYFCASRPGQSKGYTFGSGTRLTVV.

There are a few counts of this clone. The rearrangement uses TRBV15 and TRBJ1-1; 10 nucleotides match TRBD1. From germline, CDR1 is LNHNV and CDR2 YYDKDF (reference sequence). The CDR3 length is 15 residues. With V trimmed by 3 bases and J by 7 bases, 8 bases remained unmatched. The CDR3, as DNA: TGTGCCACCAGCAGTGGGGGACAGGGGAGGAATGAAGCTTTCTTT. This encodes CATSSGGQGRNEAFF.

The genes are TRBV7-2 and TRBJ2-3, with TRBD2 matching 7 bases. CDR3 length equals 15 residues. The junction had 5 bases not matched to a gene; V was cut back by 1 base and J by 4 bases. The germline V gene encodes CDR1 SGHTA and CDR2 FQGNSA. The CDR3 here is CASSLVSGGSDTQYF. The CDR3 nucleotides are TGTGCCAGCAGCTTAGTTTCGGGGGGATCAGATACGCAGTATTTT.

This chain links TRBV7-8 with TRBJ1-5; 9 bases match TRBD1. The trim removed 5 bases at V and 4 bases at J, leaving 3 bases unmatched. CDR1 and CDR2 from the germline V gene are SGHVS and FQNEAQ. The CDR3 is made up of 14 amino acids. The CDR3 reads CASSLGQGNQPQHF. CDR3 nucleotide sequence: TGTGCCAGCAGCCTCGGACAGGGGAATCAGCCCCAGCATTTT. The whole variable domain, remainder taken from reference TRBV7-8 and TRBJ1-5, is GAGVSQSPRYKVAKRGQDVALRCDPISGHVSLFWYQQALGQGPEFLTYFQNEAQLDKSGLPSDRFFAERPEGSVSTLKIQRTQQEDSAVYLCASSLGQGNQPQHFGDGTRLSIL.

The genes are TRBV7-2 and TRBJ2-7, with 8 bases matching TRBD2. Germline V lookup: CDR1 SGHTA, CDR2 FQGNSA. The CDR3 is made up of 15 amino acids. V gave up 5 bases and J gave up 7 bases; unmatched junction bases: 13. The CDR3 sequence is CASSLGGNSGAEQYF. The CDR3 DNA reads TGTGCCAGCAGCCTAGGGGGTAATAGCGGGGCGGAGCAGTACTTC.

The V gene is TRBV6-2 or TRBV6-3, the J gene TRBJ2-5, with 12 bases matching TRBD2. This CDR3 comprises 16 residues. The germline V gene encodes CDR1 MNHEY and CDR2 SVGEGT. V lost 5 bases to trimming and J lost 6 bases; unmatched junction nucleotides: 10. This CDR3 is CASSPPSGGAGKTQYF. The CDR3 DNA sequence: TGTGCCAGCAGTCCCCCTAGCGGGGGGGCCGGGAAGACCCAGTACTTC.

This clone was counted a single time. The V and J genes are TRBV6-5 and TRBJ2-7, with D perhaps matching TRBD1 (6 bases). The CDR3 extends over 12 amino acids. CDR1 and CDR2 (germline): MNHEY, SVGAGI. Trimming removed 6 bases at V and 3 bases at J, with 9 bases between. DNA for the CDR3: TGTGCCAGCAGCGGGACAATCTACGAGCAGTACTTC. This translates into CASSGTIYEQYF.

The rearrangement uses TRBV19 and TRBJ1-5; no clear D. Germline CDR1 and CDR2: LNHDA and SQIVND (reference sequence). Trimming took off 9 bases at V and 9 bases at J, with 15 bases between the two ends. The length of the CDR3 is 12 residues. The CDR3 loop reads CASRWAQGPQHF. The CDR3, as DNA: TGTGCCAGCCGATGGGCTCAAGGGCCCCAGCATTTT.

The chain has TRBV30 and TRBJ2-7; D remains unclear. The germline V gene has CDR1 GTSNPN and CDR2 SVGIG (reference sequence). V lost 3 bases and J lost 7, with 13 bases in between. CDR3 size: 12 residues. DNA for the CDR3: TGTGCCTGGAGCCCTGAGGTTGGGGAGCAGTACTTC. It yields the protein CAWSPEVGEQYF.

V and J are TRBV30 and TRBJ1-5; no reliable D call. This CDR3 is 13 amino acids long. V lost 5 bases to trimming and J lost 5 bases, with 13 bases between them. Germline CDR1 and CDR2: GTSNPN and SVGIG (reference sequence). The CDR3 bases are TGTGCCTGGGGTTCCCGCGGGGATCAGCCCCAGCATTTT. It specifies CAWGSRGDQPQHF.

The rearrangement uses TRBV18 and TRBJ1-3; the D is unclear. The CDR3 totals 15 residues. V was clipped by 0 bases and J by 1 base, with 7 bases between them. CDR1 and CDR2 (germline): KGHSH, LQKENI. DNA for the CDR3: TGTGCCAGCTCACCACCGGGAGGGTCTGGAAACACCATATATTTT. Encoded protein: CASSPPGGSGNTIYF.